Each of the 9 T cell receptor beta chains below was sequenced from the same sample in a study of T cells in Graves' hyperthyroidism and ophthalmopathy. RNA transcripts were the template for amplifying TCR beta CDR3 regions. When the TCR CDR3 underwent first-round RT-PCR, the HTBI primer set was used. TCRdb reanalysed the multiplex PCR reads using MiXCR and keeps one entry per CDR3 protein. This sample yields about 560,000 distinct CDR3 sequences, of which approximately 15% are seen a single time; roughly 18% belongs to the top ten. What was sequenced was blood. All receptors come from a woman aged 18-29 years with Graves' hyperthyroidism.

CDR3 bases: TGCAGTGCTTCACAGAATAATGAAAAACTGTTTTTT. The encoded protein is CSASQNNEKLFF. The chain is built from TRBV20-1 and TRBJ1-4; D is unresolved. The germline V gene encodes CDR1 DFQATT and CDR2 SNEGSKA (reference sequence). V gave up 5 bases and J gave up 4 bases, with 8 bases separating them. The CDR3 runs to 12 residues.

This clonotype came up many times. This sequence joins TRBV20-1 and TRBJ1-1; no clear D. CDR1 DFQATT and CDR2 SNEGSKA come from the germline V gene (reference sequence). CDR3 length: 12 amino acids. Trimming stripped 8 bases from V and 5 bases from J, with 15 bases between. Here the CDR3 DNA reads TGCAGTCAGCGCGGGCAGTGGACTGAAGCTTTCTTT. Protein: CSQRGQWTEAFF.

Comments on this clonotype: The germline gene is not matched at one end of the junction; a read error may be the cause. The genes are TRBV5-1 and TRBJ2-2; D is perhaps TRBD1 or TRBD2 (5 bases each). Germline V gene data show CDR1 as SGHRS and CDR2 as YFSETQ. The CDR3 is made up of 14 amino acids. The CDR3, as DNA: TGCGCCAGCAACTTGGTCCGGGGACCCGGGGAGCTGGTTTTT. As protein: CASNLVRGPGELVF.

Many counts were recorded for this clonotype. This rearrangement joins TRBV19 to TRBJ2-1; D is perhaps TRBD1 (6 bases). The V gene lost 6 bases and the J gene lost 4 bases, with 19 bases spanning the gap. The germline V gene has CDR1 LNHDA and CDR2 SQIVND (reference sequence). The CDR3 runs to 16 residues. For the CDR3, the DNA is TGTGCCAGTAGAGCCTCAGGGATCAGGGGTTACAATGAGCAGTTCTTC. Translated: CASRASGIRGYNEQFF.

The table lists this clonotype with a few counts. This chain connects TRBV6-1 to TRBJ1-2, with D perhaps matching TRBD1 (5 bases). V dropped 6 bases and J dropped 7 bases, with 15 bases sitting between them. Per germline, CDR1 MNHNS and CDR2 SASEGT. The CDR3 is 13 amino acids. CDR3 in amino acids: CASSFPAGSGYTF. CDR3 in DNA: TGTGCCAGCAGCTTCCCGGCAGGGTCTGGCTACACCTTC.

In its sample, this clonotype was seen a few times. The junction shows a germline mismatch at one end, possibly a read error. The genes are TRBV29-1 and TRBJ1-2, with D maybe TRBD1 (6 bases). The CDR3 runs 12 residues. CDR1 is SQVTM, CDR2 ANQGSEA, per germline. As DNA, the CDR3 is TGCAGCGTCGAAGGGGGTCCCTATGGCTACACCTTC. Encoded protein: CSVEGGPYGYTF.

This chain connects TRBV12-3 or TRBV12-4 to TRBJ2-2, with D tentatively TRBD1 or TRBD2 (5 bases each). The germline V and J ends were trimmed by 6 bases and 6 bases, with 17 bases remaining between them. CDR3 length: 15 residues. The CDR3 spells CASREDMGVPGELFF. In DNA, the CDR3 is TGTGCCAGCAGGGAGGACATGGGGGTTCCCGGGGAGCTGTTTTTT.

This clonotype was seen ten or more times. This chain links TRBV12-3 or TRBV12-4 with TRBJ2-5; D may correspond to TRBD1 or TRBD2 (5 bases each). Trimming took 5 bases from V and 1 from J, leaving 11 bases between them. This CDR3 has 14 residues. CDR3 in amino acids: CASSLRGRQETQYF. CDR3 DNA sequence: TGTGCCAGCAGTCTTCGGGGACGCCAAGAGACCCAGTACTTC.

This clonotype was seen ten or more times. The chain carries TRBV28 and TRBJ2-7; no firm D call. This CDR3 has 14 residues. Germline V gene data show CDR1 as MDHEN and CDR2 as SYDVKM. V lost 3 bases and J lost 0, with 9 bases in between. CDR3 DNA sequence: TGTGCCAGCAGTTTCACGGGCAACTCCTACGAGCAGTACTTC. As protein: CASSFTGNSYEQYF. The full variable domain, in which reference TRBV28 and TRBJ2-7 provide the parts outside the CDR3, is DVKVTQSSRYLVKRTGEKVFLECVQDMDHENMFWYRQDPGLGLRLIYFSYDVKMKEKGDIPEGYSVSREKKERFSLILESASTNQTSMYLCASSFTGNSYEQYFGPGTRLTVT.